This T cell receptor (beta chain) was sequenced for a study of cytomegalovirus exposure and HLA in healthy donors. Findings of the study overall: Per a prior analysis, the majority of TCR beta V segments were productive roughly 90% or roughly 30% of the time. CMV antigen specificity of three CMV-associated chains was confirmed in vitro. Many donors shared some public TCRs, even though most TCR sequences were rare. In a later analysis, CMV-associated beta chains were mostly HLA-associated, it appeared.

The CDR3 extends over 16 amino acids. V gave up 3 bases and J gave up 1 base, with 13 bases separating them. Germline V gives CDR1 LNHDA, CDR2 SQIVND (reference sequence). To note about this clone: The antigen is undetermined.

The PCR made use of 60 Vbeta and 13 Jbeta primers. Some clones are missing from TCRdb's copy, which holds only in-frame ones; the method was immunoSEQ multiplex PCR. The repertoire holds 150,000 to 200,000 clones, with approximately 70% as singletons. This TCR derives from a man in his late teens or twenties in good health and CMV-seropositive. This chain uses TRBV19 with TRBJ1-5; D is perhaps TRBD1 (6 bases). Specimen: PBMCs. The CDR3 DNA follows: TGTGCCAGTAGTATGTTTTCCAGGGGAAGCAATCAGCCCCAGCATTTT. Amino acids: CASSMFSRGSNQPQHF.